A single sample gave rise to the 22 T cell receptor beta chains below, sequenced in a study of shared clonotypes between healthy human individuals. Only in-frame clones appear in the TCRdb table, and some are missing; sequencing was by immunoSEQ multiplex PCR. The data contain hundreds of thousands of clones, around 67% of them singletons. Sequenced: memory CD4+ T cells sorted from blood. The subset was: CD45RA-negative fraction. The receptors here all came from a woman aged 25 to 39 in good health.

The chain has TRBV5-1 and TRBJ2-5; 7 nucleotides align to TRBD1. Germline loops: CDR1 SGHRS, CDR2 YFSETQ. This CDR3 region has 13 residues. Trimming removed 2 bases from V and 4 bases from J; junction bases left unmatched: 2. The CDR3 loop is CASSFAGGETQYF. The CDR3 nucleotides are TGCGCCAGCAGCTTCGCAGGGGGAGAGACCCAGTACTTC. The full variable domain, rest sourced from reference TRBV5-1 and TRBJ2-5, is KAGVTQTPRYLIKTRGQQVTLSCSPISGHRSVSWYQQTPGQGLQFLFEYFSETQRNKGNFPGRFSGRQFSNSRSEMNVSTLELGDSALYLCASSFAGGETQYFGPGTRLLVL.

V and J are TRBV5-1 and TRBJ1-5; 9 bases are shared with TRBD1. Unmatched junction bases numbered 8, after V lost 4 bases and J lost 9 bases. The CDR3 totals 14 residues. Germline-derived CDR1 and CDR2 are SGHRS and YFSETQ. The CDR3 here is CASSPGTGSLPQHF. Written as DNA, the CDR3 is TGCGCCAGCAGCCCCGGGACAGGGTCGCTGCCCCAGCATTTT.

The table lists this clone with a few counts. The rearrangement uses TRBV6-4 and TRBJ2-2, with D tentatively TRBD1 (5 bases). The length of the CDR3 is 16 residues. Germline V gene sequence: CDR1 MRHNA, CDR2 SNTAGT. Trimming removed 0 bases from V and 4 bases from J, with 12 bases in between. CDR3 in DNA: TGTGCCAGCAGTGACTCGCAAGGGGCCATCACCGGGGAGCTGTTTTTT. Translated: CASSDSQGAITGELFF.

The V and J genes are TRBV7-9 and TRBJ1-5; D gene uncertain. Germline-derived CDR1 and CDR2 are SEHNR and FQNEAQ (reference sequence). Trimming took 2 bases from V and 9 from J, leaving 17 bases between them. CDR3 length: 15 residues. This chain's CDR3 is CASSLWQTSEGPQHF. DNA of the CDR3: TGTGCCAGCAGCTTATGGCAGACTTCAGAGGGGCCCCAGCATTTT.

As for this clone: This sequence may be a read error, since a much larger clone differs from it by one base. The V gene is TRBV27, the J gene TRBJ1-5; no reliable D call. Germline V CDR1 and CDR2: MNHEY, SMNVEV (reference sequence). The CDR3 is 12 amino acids. Trimming took 5 bases from V and 0 from J, leaving 2 bases between them. The CDR3 loop reads CASSDSNQPQHF. CDR3 nucleotides: TGTGCCAGCAGTGATAGCAATCAGCCCCAGCATTTT.

V is TRBV7-2 and J is TRBJ2-7; D perhaps matches TRBD1 (6 bases). Trimming pared 1 base from V and 0 bases from J, leaving 13 bases between. Germline V gene data show CDR1 as SGHTA and CDR2 as FQGNSA. The CDR3 contains 16 residues. CDR3 coding DNA: TGTGCCAGCAGCTTAGGAGGGGGATGGGACTCCTACGAGCAGTACTTC. Protein: CASSLGGGWDSYEQYF.

The chain couples TRBV9 to TRBJ2-5; 8 nucleotides line up with TRBD1. The CDR3 contains 15 residues. The V segment lost 4 bases and the J segment 4 bases; nucleotides outside the gene matches: 9. Per germline, CDR1 SGDLS and CDR2 YYNGEE. The CDR3 DNA reads TGTGCCAGCAGCCCTCCGGACAGGGCCGGAGAGACCCAGTACTTC. Translating it yields CASSPPDRAGETQYF.

V and J are TRBV4-2 and TRBJ1-2; 9 bases are a match to TRBD1. The junction had 6 bases not matched to a gene; V was cut back by 0 bases and J by 7 bases. Germline V CDR1 and CDR2: LGHNA, YNFKEQ. The CDR3 covers 15 residues. The CDR3 nucleotides read TGTGCCAGCAGCCAAGATGGGACAGGGTTCAGTGGCTACACCTTC. It specifies CASSQDGTGFSGYTF.

In its sample, this clone was seen a few times. The J gene is TRBJ2-6, the V gene TRBV2; no reliable D call. Germline CDR1 is SNHLY and CDR2 is FYNNEI. CDR3 length: 15 amino acids. Trimming cost V 6 bases and J 4 bases, with 13 bases left between them. CDR3 DNA sequence: TGTGCCAGCAGCCGGCTTGTTTCCGGGGCCAACGTCCTGACTTTC. This encodes CASSRLVSGANVLTF. The whole variable domain, remainder taken from reference TRBV2 and TRBJ2-6, is EPEVTQTPSHQVTQMGQEVILRCVPISNHLYFYWYRQILGQKVEFLVSFYNNEISEKSEIFDDQFSVERPDGSNFTLKIRSTKLEDSAMYFCASSRLVSGANVLTFGAGSRLTVL.

This chain joins TRBV29-1 and TRBJ2-7; D might be TRBD1 or TRBD2, each matching 5 bases. V was cut by 6 bases and J by 6 bases, with 18 bases left in between. The CDR3 contains 13 residues. Germline assignment: CDR1 SQVTM and CDR2 ANQGSEA. CDR3 residues: CSVVVWGNGEQYF. CDR3 nucleotides: TGCAGCGTCGTGGTGTGGGGGAACGGCGAGCAGTACTTC.

This CDR3 reads CASSSVTETQYF. The CDR3 coding sequence is TGTGCCAGCAGTTCAGTTACAGAGACCCAGTACTTC. The chain is built from TRBV28 and TRBJ2-5; no reliable D call. Germline values: CDR1 MDHEN, CDR2 SYDVKM. V lost 4 bases and J lost 4, with 7 bases in between. There are 12 residues in the CDR3.

This sequence joins TRBV6-6 and TRBJ2-7; 8 nucleotides match TRBD1. The V gene's germline CDR1 is MNHNY and CDR2 SVGAGI (reference sequence). CDR3 size: 16 residues. V shed 2 bases, J shed 4 bases, and the junction held 10 bases outside the gene matches. The CDR3 reads CASSYPGQGGRYEQYF. CDR3 nucleotides: TGTGCCAGCAGTTACCCAGGACAGGGAGGAAGGTACGAGCAGTACTTC.

The genes are TRBV28 and TRBJ1-4; no definite D call. Trimming took 3 bases from V and 8 from J, leaving 7 bases between them. The CDR3 is 12 residues long. Germline V gives CDR1 MDHEN, CDR2 SYDVKM. CDR3 in DNA: TGTGCCAGCAGTTTGCAGACAGAAAAACTGTTTTTT. This gives the protein CASSLQTEKLFF.

This sequence joins TRBV5-1 and TRBJ2-1; a possible D gene is TRBD1 (5 bases). Per germline, CDR1 SGHRS and CDR2 YFSETQ. The length of the CDR3 is 13 residues. Trimming stripped 7 bases from V and 7 bases from J, with 15 bases between. Here the CDR3 DNA reads TGCGCCAGCTCCTCTCGGTCAGGGAATGAGCAGTTCTTC. It translates to CASSSRSGNEQFF. Looking up the rest from reference TRBV5-1 and TRBJ2-1 gives the full variable domain: KAGVTQTPRYLIKTRGQQVTLSCSPISGHRSVSWYQQTPGQGLQFLFEYFSETQRNKGNFPGRFSGRQFSNSRSEMNVSTLELGDSALYLCASSSRSGNEQFFGPGTRLTVL.

This clone appeared once. The V call is TRBV5-1, the J call TRBJ1-1; no definite D call. The germline V gene encodes CDR1 SGHRS and CDR2 YFSETQ. The CDR3 length is 13 residues. V lost 4 bases, J lost 0 bases, and 7 bases lay in between. The CDR3 is CASSPDLNTEAFF. The CDR3 DNA reads as TGCGCCAGCAGCCCAGATCTGAACACTGAAGCTTTCTTT.

The chain uses TRBV5-6 and TRBJ2-3, with D unclear. The CDR3 loop spans 12 amino acids. The V end was cut by 2 bases, the J end by 7 bases, with 8 bases between. Per germline, CDR1 SGHDT and CDR2 YYEEEE. CDR3 residues: CASSFAMYTQYF. In nucleotides, the CDR3 is TGTGCCAGCAGCTTTGCAATGTATACGCAGTATTTT. Drawing the rest from reference TRBV5-6 and TRBJ2-3, the complete variable domain is DAGVTQSPTHLIKTRGQQVTLRCSPKSGHDTVSWYQQALGQGPQFIFQYYEEEERQRGNFPDRFSGHQFPNYSSELNVNALLLGDSALYLCASSFAMYTQYFGPGTRLTVL.

The V and J genes are TRBV5-1 and TRBJ2-7; D remains unclear. Germline loops: CDR1 SGHRS, CDR2 YFSETQ. This CDR3 is built from 16 residues. V lost 0 bases and J 1 base, leaving 14 bases between the germline ends. The CDR3 DNA sequence: TGCGCCAGCAGCTTGGCCTCTGGTGCTGGATCCTACGAGCAGTACTTC. Residues: CASSLASGAGSYEQYF.

The J gene is TRBJ1-1, the V gene TRBV7-9; D is uncertain. The germline gives CDR1 SEHNR, CDR2 FQNEAQ (reference sequence). Trimming removed 3 bases at V and 5 bases at J, with 10 bases between. The length of the CDR3 is 13 residues. DNA for the CDR3: TGTGCCAGCAGCTTCGGCCTTGGGACTGAAGCTTTCTTT. It specifies CASSFGLGTEAFF.

J is TRBJ1-5 and V is TRBV7-9; TRBD1 agrees at 8 bases. This CDR3 is built from 15 residues. CDR1 SEHNR and CDR2 FQNEAQ come from the germline V gene (reference sequence). Trimming removed 5 bases from V and 7 bases from J; junction bases left unmatched: 10. CDR3 sequence: CASSPQGAGEQPQHF. The CDR3 nucleotides read TGTGCCAGCAGCCCGCAGGGGGCCGGAGAGCAGCCCCAGCATTTT.

The chain carries TRBV30 and TRBJ2-5; no definite D call. V was shortened by 3 bases and J by 5 bases, with 13 bases between the two germline ends. This CDR3 is 13 amino acids long. Germline V CDR1 and CDR2: GTSNPN, SVGIG (reference sequence). CDR3 DNA sequence: TGTGCCTGGAGAAAAGTGGGTGGCGAGACCCAGTACTTC. This encodes CAWRKVGGETQYF.

This clone was recorded only once. The chain couples TRBV27 to TRBJ1-5; D perhaps matches TRBD1 (6 bases). The CDR3 loop spans 16 amino acids. V lost 6 bases and J lost 0, with 15 bases in between. Germline-derived CDR1 and CDR2 are MNHEY and SMNVEV (reference sequence). CDR3 loop: CASSPGVGHSNQPQHF. The DNA of the CDR3 is TGTGCCAGCAGCCCAGGGGTGGGTCATAGCAATCAGCCCCAGCATTTT.

This rearrangement joins TRBV6-5 to TRBJ1-1; D is unclear. CDR3 length: 13 amino acids. Germline V gene lookup returns CDR1 MNHEY and CDR2 SVGAGI. V dropped 3 bases and J dropped 4 bases, with 9 bases sitting between them. As DNA, the CDR3 is TGTGCCAGCAGTTATATACGGGGCACTGAAGCTTTCTTT. Its protein product is CASSYIRGTEAFF.